The 27 T cell receptor beta chains reported below all come from one sample, sequenced in a study of blood T cells in healthy people across ages. A second PCR of 7 to 11 cycles used a sample-barcoded 5' primer and a J-beta primer mix. TCRdb itself ran the 5' RACE reads through MiXCR, one entry per CDR3 protein. The table shows more than 750,000 distinct CDR3 sequences, with roughly 28% occurring only once. The same data also went into a second study, on T cells of mothers and their children.

Sequences were obtained from blood. The receptor source for this set is a woman in her 40s in good health.

This clonotype was counted ten times or more. The rearrangement uses TRBV7-8 and TRBJ2-7, with TRBD2 as a possible D gene (5 bases). CDR1 SGHVS and CDR2 FQNEAQ come from the germline V gene. Trimming took 5 bases from V and 1 from J, leaving 12 bases between them. The CDR3 covers 14 residues. Here the CDR3 DNA reads TGTGCCAGCAGCGTGGTGAGGGATTCCTACGAGCAGTACTTC. It codes for CASSVVRDSYEQYF.

The chain employs TRBV5-6 and TRBJ1-5; D possibly corresponds to TRBD1 (5 bases). This CDR3 spans 15 amino acids. Germline V gene data show CDR1 as SGHDT and CDR2 as YYEEEE. Between the trimmed V and J ends, which lost 6 bases and 0 bases, there was a span of 13 bases. The CDR3 is CASNEGTHSNQPQHF. In DNA form, the CDR3 reads TGTGCCAGCAACGAAGGGACTCATAGCAATCAGCCCCAGCATTTT.

This clonotype occurred many times. The J gene is TRBJ2-7, the V gene TRBV28, with 9 bases fitting TRBD2. Germline loops: CDR1 MDHEN, CDR2 SYDVKM. V was pared by 8 bases and J by 0 bases, with 8 bases of the junction left unmatched. The CDR3 is made up of 15 amino acids. For the CDR3, the DNA is TGTGCCAGCTATGCCTTTAGCGGGGGCTCCTACGAGCAGTACTTC. Its translation: CASYAFSGGSYEQYF. The full variable domain, completed using reference TRBV28 and TRBJ2-7, is DVKVTQSSRYLVKRTGEKVFLECVQDMDHENMFWYRQDPGLGLRLIYFSYDVKMKEKGDIPEGYSVSREKKERFSLILESASTNQTSMYLCASYAFSGGSYEQYFGPGTRLTVT.

This clonotype was counted many times. The chain is built from TRBV20-1 and TRBJ2-7; D is perhaps TRBD1 (5 bases). The V end was cut by 3 bases, the J end by 6 bases, with 18 bases between. The CDR3 totals 14 residues. The germline CDR1 and CDR2 sequences are DFQATT and SNEGSKA (reference sequence). The CDR3 is CSARFCTGTCEQYF. CDR3 nucleotide sequence: TGCAGTGCTAGGTTTTGTACAGGAACCTGCGAGCAGTACTTC.

This clonotype has just a few counts. The chain carries TRBV6-5 and TRBJ2-2; D perhaps matches TRBD1 (5 bases). Germline lookup yields CDR1 MNHEY and CDR2 SVGAGI. The CDR3 covers 15 residues. Trimming took 6 bases from V and 0 from J, leaving 11 bases between them. CDR3 DNA sequence: TGTGCCAGCAGCCAGGGCGCCCCGAACACCGGGGAGCTGTTTTTT. Protein product: CASSQGAPNTGELFF.

V usage is TRBV28 and J usage is TRBJ2-1; D is uncertain. The germline V gene encodes CDR1 MDHEN and CDR2 SYDVKM. This CDR3 comprises 15 residues. Trimming pared 6 bases from V and 9 bases from J, leaving 21 bases between. In nucleotides, the CDR3 is TGTGCCAGCAGCGCGTTTATATTTAGGGCTAGTGAGCAGTTCTTC. Protein: CASSAFIFRASEQFF. Filled out from reference TRBV28 and TRBJ2-1, the complete variable domain reads DVKVTQSSRYLVKRTGEKVFLECVQDMDHENMFWYRQDPGLGLRLIYFSYDVKMKEKGDIPEGYSVSREKKERFSLILESASTNQTSMYLCASSAFIFRASEQFFGPGTRLTVL.

The CDR3 coding sequence is TGTGCCAGCAGCTTAGCGATCGCGGGAGCACAAGAGACCCAGTACTTC. Its translation is CASSLAIAGAQETQYF. This chain uses TRBV7-8 with TRBJ2-5; 7 nucleotides match TRBD2. CDR1 and CDR2 (germline): SGHVS, FQNEAQ. CDR3 length equals 16 residues. V lost 0 bases to trimming and J lost 2 bases; unmatched junction nucleotides: 6.

This clonotype was detected a few times. The CDR3 DNA follows: TGTGCCAGCAAGACAGGTGTGGGCGGGGAGCTGTTTTTT. Encoded protein: CASKTGVGGELFF. The chain combines TRBV7-9 with TRBJ2-2; TRBD1 is a possible D gene (6 bases). The CDR3 has 13 amino acids. Germline CDR1 is SEHNR and CDR2 is FQNEAQ (reference sequence). Trimming pared 7 bases from V and 7 bases from J, leaving 13 bases between.

This clonotype was seen more than once but under ten times. A much larger clone lies one base from this, so it may be a read error. The chain recombines TRBV19 with TRBJ2-6, with D tentatively TRBD2 (7 bases). The CDR3 totals 16 residues. Germline CDR1 LNHDA, CDR2 SQIVND (reference sequence). In DNA form, the CDR3 reads TGTGCCAGTAGTATACCAGCGTTGGGGGGGGCCAACGTCCCGACTTTC. Protein sequence: CASSIPALGGANVPTF.

For this clonotype: Only one base separates this from a far larger clonotype, so it likely reflects a read error. This chain uses TRBV5-1 with TRBJ2-7, with 7 bases lining up with TRBD1. Per germline, CDR1 SGHRS and CDR2 YFSETQ. The CDR3 extends over 14 amino acids. CDR3 in DNA: TGCGCCAGCAGCTCAACCGGGACAGTCTACAAGCAGTACTTC. This translates into CASSSTGTVYKQYF.

This clonotype has only a few counts. This sequence joins TRBV4-1 and TRBJ1-6; tentatively, D is TRBD1 (5 bases). This CDR3 spans 15 amino acids. Germline loops: CDR1 MGHRA, CDR2 YSYEKL. Trimming took 1 base from V and 2 from J, leaving 6 bases between them. CDR3 sequence reads: CASSQARAYNSPLHF. The CDR3, as DNA: TGCGCCAGCAGCCAAGCCAGGGCCTATAATTCACCCCTCCACTTT.

The chain couples TRBV20-1 to TRBJ1-2; D is ambiguous. Germline V gene lookup returns CDR1 DFQATT and CDR2 SNEGSKA (reference sequence). The ends were cut back, 3 bases at V and 2 bases at J, with 19 bases in the middle. CDR3 length equals 16 residues. The CDR3 bases are TGCAGTGCTAGGCTCGATTCCTCACCAGGAAACTATGGCTACACCTTC. Its translation: CSARLDSSPGNYGYTF.

This clonotype has just a few counts. Relative to the germline gene, one junction end is altered; a read error may explain this. The chain couples TRBV4-1 to TRBJ2-3; either TRBD1 or TRBD2 may supply D (5 bases each). CDR1 is MGHRA, CDR2 YSYEKL, per germline. The CDR3 covers 15 residues. The CDR3 loop is CASSRGDRSTDAQYF. DNA for the CDR3: TGCGCCAGCAGCCGTGGGGACCGATCCACAGATGCGCAGTATTTT.

The gene calls are TRBV20-1 and TRBJ2-2; D may be TRBD2 (7 bases). Germline CDR1 is DFQATT and CDR2 is SNEGSKA (reference sequence). This CDR3 contains 16 residues. Trimming removed 4 bases from V and 2 bases from J, with 17 bases in between. The CDR3 sequence: CSAKGVAGVNTGELFF. The DNA of the CDR3 is TGCAGTGCTAAGGGGGTAGCGGGTGTTAACACCGGGGAGCTGTTTTTT.

The chain combines TRBV7-2 with TRBJ2-1; D may be TRBD2 (7 bases). The CDR3 totals 14 residues. CDR1 and CDR2 from the germline V gene are SGHTA and FQGNSA. The germline V and J ends were trimmed by 5 bases and 5 bases, with 13 bases remaining between them. For the CDR3, the DNA is TGTGCCAGCAGCAGGGGGGGCTTCGACAATGAGCAGTTCTTC. This translates into CASSRGGFDNEQFF.

This clonotype was found a few times. This chain joins TRBV7-2 and TRBJ2-1; 8 positions agree with TRBD2. V lost 6 bases to trimming and J lost 0 bases; unmatched junction nucleotides: 4. Per the germline V gene, CDR1 is SGHTA and CDR2 is FQGNSA. This CDR3 comprises 15 residues. The DNA for the CDR3 is TGTGCCAGCAGAGCGGGGGCCAGCTCCTACAATGAGCAGTTCTTC. Its protein is CASRAGASSYNEQFF.

The gene calls are TRBV6-1 and TRBJ1-5; D is uncertain. V lost 2 bases and J 0 bases, leaving 8 bases between the germline ends. CDR1 and CDR2 from the germline V gene are MNHNS and SASEGT. The CDR3 spans 15 residues. In DNA form, the CDR3 reads TGTGCCAGCAGTGAACACTGGATTAGCAATCAGCCCCAGCATTTT. Translation gives CASSEHWISNQPQHF.

The chain links TRBV29-1 to TRBJ1-4; no clear D. Germline values: CDR1 SQVTM, CDR2 ANQGSEA. This CDR3 has 11 residues. The V end was cut by 3 bases, the J end by 8 bases, with 7 bases between. CDR3 DNA: TGCAGCGTTGAGAACACCGAAAAACTGTTTTTT. Residues: CSVENTEKLFF.

This clonotype has just one count. V is TRBV3-1 and J is TRBJ2-7, with D uncertain. This CDR3 spans 13 amino acids. CDR1 is LGHDT, CDR2 YNNKEL, per germline (reference sequence). With 3 bases removed from V and 7 bases from J, the gap between germline ends came to 13 bases. For the CDR3, the DNA is TGTGCCAGCAGCCAGACTCATGGCAATGAGCAGTACTTC. Translated: CASSQTHGNEQYF.

This clonotype came up a few times. The chain links TRBV28 to TRBJ1-1, with D unclear. The CDR3 has 11 residues. V lost 7 bases to trimming and J lost 9 bases, with 12 bases between them. Germline V lookup: CDR1 MDHEN, CDR2 SYDVKM. The CDR3 region is CASTLWEKAFF. For the CDR3, the DNA is TGTGCCAGCACCCTGTGGGAAAAAGCTTTCTTT.

This chain links TRBV2 with TRBJ1-2, with TRBD1 matching over 8 bases. This CDR3 spans 13 amino acids. V was clipped by 7 bases and J by 6 bases; unmatched bases: 7. Germline V gene data show CDR1 as SNHLY and CDR2 as FYNNEI. The CDR3 bases are TGTGCCAGCATTAGACAGGGGATGAATGGCTACACCTTC. Translation: CASIRQGMNGYTF.

This clonotype was counted many times. This chain connects TRBV7-3 to TRBJ2-5; 7 bases line up with TRBD1. J was trimmed by 6 bases and V by 4 bases; bases with no gene match: 5. This CDR3 is 13 amino acids long. Looked up from germline, CDR1 is SGHTA and CDR2 is FQGTGA. The CDR3 loop is CASSWGQSKTQYF. The CDR3 bases are TGTGCCAGCAGCTGGGGACAGAGCAAGACCCAGTACTTC.

The gene calls are TRBV4-3 and TRBJ2-7; 8 bases agree with TRBD2. Germline V gives CDR1 LGHNA, CDR2 YSLEER. The CDR3 covers 15 residues. V trimming: 1 base; J trimming: 3 bases; junction bases outside the gene matches: 5. CDR3 in amino acids: CASSQGAGEYYEQYF. DNA for the CDR3: TGCGCCAGCAGCCAAGGAGCGGGGGAGTACTACGAGCAGTACTTC.

The chain employs TRBV20-1 and TRBJ1-1; D is unresolved. CDR3 size: 14 residues. Germline V gene lookup returns CDR1 DFQATT and CDR2 SNEGSKA (reference sequence). Trimming removed 2 bases at V and 4 bases at J, with 14 bases between. The CDR3 region is CSARPPVGGTEAFF. The CDR3 DNA follows: TGCAGTGCTAGACCCCCAGTGGGAGGCACTGAAGCTTTCTTT.

This clonotype was seen repeatedly, ten times or more. The chain recombines TRBV28 with TRBJ1-1; 9 nucleotides agree with TRBD1. In germline, CDR1 is MDHEN, CDR2 SYDVKM. V dropped 7 bases and J dropped 7; count of bases not matched to a gene: 4. The CDR3 consists of 12 residues. CDR3 sequence: CASIGTGNEAFF. For the CDR3, the DNA is TGTGCCAGCATCGGGACAGGGAATGAAGCTTTCTTT.

The chain carries TRBV20-1 and TRBJ2-3; the D is unclear. CDR1 and CDR2 from the germline V gene are DFQATT and SNEGSKA (reference sequence). This CDR3 spans 11 amino acids. The V end lost 2 bases, the J end lost 11 bases, and 11 bases lay between the germline ends. CDR3 loop: CSARYQGMQYF. The CDR3 DNA follows: TGCAGTGCTAGATACCAAGGGATGCAGTATTTT.

This clonotype was detected only a few times. One junction end disagrees with the germline gene, perhaps due to a read error. The rearrangement uses TRBV5-1 and TRBJ2-5; 11 bases are a match to TRBD1. The CDR3 totals 16 residues. Germline CDR1 reads SGHRS; CDR2 reads YFSETQ. The CDR3 protein is CAGSPLTGQGGDEQYF. CDR3 bases: TGCGCCGGCAGCCCCCTGACGGGACAGGGGGGCGATGAGCAGTACTTC.